The clone carrying this T cell receptor beta chain was detected many times. As yet, its antigen is unknown. The TCR beta libraries were generated through quantitative 5'-RACE incorporating molecular barcodes. Via MiXCR, TCRdb re-called the 5' RACE reads, giving one row per CDR3 protein. The sample has around 770,000 distinct CDR3 sequences, over 9.5% seen once; the top ten hold about 0.5%. The sample belongs to a study of CD8 T cells in ankylosing spondylitis. Notes on the study in general: Peripheral blood held disease-linked clones only at relatively low frequency, and these were CD8+. Typical of ankylosing spondylitis blood, it appeared, was a TCR beta motif of roughly eight highly homologous variants. In ankylosing spondylitis patients, matched synovial fluid reportedly showed significant enrichment of disease-linked clones.

V was pared by 1 base and J by 3 bases, with 11 bases between. CDR1 SGHTS and CDR2 YDEGEE come from the germline V gene. CDR3 length: 14 residues. The chain combines TRBV5-8 with TRBJ2-7, with D possibly being TRBD1 (6 bases). Source material: blood, either unsorted or a sorted T cell fraction (not recorded which). The source is a male donor with ankylosing spondylitis. The CDR3 DNA reads TGTGCCAGCAGCTTGCGGCAGGGGATCTACGAGCAGTACTTC. Encoded protein: CASSLRQGIYEQYF.